The rows below give T cell receptor beta chains drawn from one sample of a study of cytomegalovirus exposure and HLA in healthy donors. Sequenced by immunoSEQ multiplex PCR; TCRdb stores in-frame clones only, minus some. The sample table sets out about 160,000 clones. The sample was PBMCs. The receptors here all came from a man aged 25-40 years in good health and CMV-seronegative. The CDR3 runs from the conserved cysteine through the conserved F or W. The D gene is left open where the match is weak. Rows give clone size only sometimes, using once, few, many, or a class for an expanded clone.

TRBV5-5	NA	NA	TRBJ1-5	16	CASSLEGQGLQQPQHF	TGTGCCAGCAGCTTGGAAGGGCAGGGGTTACAGCAGCCCCAGCATTTT
TRBV5-4	NA	NA	TRBJ2-7	15	CASSPRAGASYEQYF	TGTGCCAGCAGCCCCCGGGCAGGGGCCTCCTACGAGCAGTACTTC
TRBV15	TRBD1	NA	TRBJ1-1	15	CATSRRTGGDTEAFF	TGTGCCACCAGCAGAAGGACAGGGGGCGACACTGAAGCTTTCTTT
TRBV5-1	NA	NA	TRBJ2-1	11	CASSLAFEQFF	TGCGCCAGCAGCTTGGCCTTTGAGCAGTTCTTC
TRBV4-1	NA	NA	TRBJ1-1	15	CASSPRGVGTTEAFF	TGCGCCAGCAGCCCTCGGGGTGTCGGAACCACTGAAGCTTTCTTT
TRBV2	TRBD1	medium-sized	TRBJ1-4	13	CASRGTGSEKLFF	TGTGCCAGCAGGGGGACAGGGAGTGAAAAACTGTTTTTT
TRBV19	TRBD1	NA	TRBJ2-2	15	CASSIATGGTGELFF	TGTGCCAGTAGTATAGCGACAGGGGGCACCGGGGAGCTGTTTTTT
TRBV5-4	TRBD2	NA	TRBJ2-7	16	CASSFPGGSSTYEQYF	TGTGCCAGCAGCTTCCCCGGCGGGAGCTCCACCTACGAGCAGTACTTC
TRBV28	NA	NA	TRBJ2-7	15	CASSLASGQDYEQYF	TGTGCCAGCAGTTTGGCCTCGGGACAAGACTACGAGCAGTACTTC
TRBV15	NA	NA	TRBJ2-7	13	CATSRDQSYEQYF	TGTGCCACCAGCAGAGATCAAAGCTACGAGCAGTACTTC
TRBV15	TRBD2	NA	TRBJ2-3	18	CATSRGDFVGGAADTQYF	TGTGCCACCAGCAGAGGGGATTTCGTGGGAGGGGCAGCAGATACGCAGTATTTT
TRBV6-1	NA	NA	TRBJ1-5	15	CASSQTGLDNQPQHF	TGTGCCAGCAGCCAAACGGGGTTGGACAATCAGCCCCAGCATTTT
TRBV29-1	NA	NA	TRBJ1-1	10	CSSRENEAFF	TGCAGCTCACGGGAGAATGAAGCTTTCTTT
TRBV6-5	TRBD1	NA	TRBJ2-7	15	CASSYRTGLPYEQYF	TGTGCCAGCAGTTACCGGACAGGACTCCCCTACGAGCAGTACTTC
TRBV5-4	NA	NA	TRBJ2-3	17	CASSLKGLSPSTDTQYF	TGTGCCAGCAGCTTGAAGGGACTTAGCCCTAGCACAGATACGCAGTATTTT
TRBV7-2	NA	NA	TRBJ1-1	13	CASSRGVNTEAFF	TGTGCCAGCAGCCGGGGGGTGAACACTGAAGCTTTCTTT
TRBV11-2	TRBD2	NA	TRBJ2-1	18	CASSLGWGSGSYYNEQFF	TGTGCCAGCAGCTTAGGATGGGGTAGCGGGAGCTACTACAATGAGCAGTTCTTC
TRBV7-9	NA	NA	TRBJ1-5	13	CASSTTGDQPQHF	TGTGCCAGCAGCACGACAGGTGATCAGCCCCAGCATTTT
TRBV5-4	TRBD1	NA	TRBJ2-5	15	CASSTTQGAGETQYF	TGTGCCAGCAGCACTACACAGGGGGCAGGAGAGACCCAGTACTTC
TRBV7-2	NA	NA	TRBJ2-2	18	CASSRGYGNGGHTGELFF	TGTGCCAGCAGCAGGGGGTATGGCAACGGGGGGCACACCGGGGAGCTGTTTTTT
TRBV18	NA	NA	TRBJ1-1	14	CASSTSKTHLEAFF	TGTGCCAGCTCCACCTCAAAAACACACCTTGAAGCTTTCTTT
TRBV6-5	NA	NA	TRBJ1-2	16	CASSYTGTTPHYGYTF	TGTGCCAGCAGTTACACGGGGACAACCCCACACTATGGCTACACCTTC
TRBV6-1	TRBD1	NA	TRBJ2-7	15	CASSEPGTGTYEQYF	TGTGCCAGCAGTGAGCCCGGGACAGGGACCTACGAGCAGTACTTC
TRBV27	TRBD1	NA	TRBJ2-7	13	CASSLGRGHEQYF	TGTGCCAGCAGTTTGGGCAGGGGGCACGAGCAGTACTTC
TRBV25-1	NA	NA	TRBJ2-3	16	CASKNARGVGTDTQYF	TGTGCCAGCAAGAACGCCAGGGGGGTTGGCACAGATACGCAGTATTTT
TRBV19	NA	NA	TRBJ1-1	13	CASSMRENTEAFF	TGTGCCAGTAGTATGAGGGAGAACACTGAAGCTTTCTTT
TRBV5-1	TRBD1	NA	TRBJ2-7	14	CASSFGTGAYEQYF	TGCGCCAGCAGCTTCGGGACAGGGGCGTACGAGCAGTACTTC
TRBV28	TRBD2	medium-sized	TRBJ2-3	17	CASTPGGRVGDTDTQYF	TGTGCCAGCACCCCGGGGGGACGGGTAGGAGACACAGATACGCAGTATTTT
TRBV11-3	NA	NA	TRBJ2-7	12	CASSQGPYEQYF	TGTGCCAGCAGCCAGGGGCCTTATGAGCAGTACTTC
TRBV29-1	NA	NA	TRBJ1-1	13	CSVEPNLNTEAFF	TGCAGCGTTGAACCCAACTTGAACACTGAAGCTTTCTTT
TRBV28	NA	NA	TRBJ1-1	12	CASSPGNTEAFF	TGTGCCAGCAGTCCAGGGAACACTGAAGCTTTCTTT
TRBV6-6	TRBD2	NA	TRBJ2-5	15	CASSRGLAGKETQYF	TGTGCCAGCAGCCGGGGACTAGCGGGAAAAGAGACCCAGTACTTC
TRBV5-1	NA	NA	TRBJ1-3	13	CASKDNSGNTIYF	TGCGCCAGCAAGGACAACTCTGGAAACACCATATATTTT
TRBV4-2	TRBD1	NA	TRBJ1-4	15	CASSQRQGAGEKLFF	TGTGCCAGCAGCCAAAGACAGGGGGCAGGTGAAAAACTGTTTTTT
TRBV6-5	NA	NA	TRBJ2-7	13	CASSYFQGSEQYF	TGTGCCAGCAGTTACTTCCAGGGGAGCGAGCAGTACTTC
TRBV5-1	NA	NA	TRBJ2-1	14	CASSEGTYYNEQFF	TGCGCCAGCAGTGAGGGGACTTACTACAATGAGCAGTTCTTC
TRBV7-2	TRBD1	NA	TRBJ1-4	15	CASSVDRGSDEKLFF	TGTGCCAGCAGCGTGGACAGGGGAAGTGATGAAAAACTGTTTTTT
TRBV30	NA	NA	TRBJ1-2	12	CAWAGIPGGYTF	TGTGCCTGGGCCGGGATCCCGGGGGGCTACACCTTC
TRBV6-5	NA	NA	TRBJ1-2	13	CASSYKRTEGYTF	TGTGCCAGCAGTTACAAACGGACAGAGGGCTACACCTTC
TRBV7-2	NA	NA	TRBJ2-3	13	CASSFERTDTQYF	TGTGCCAGCAGCTTCGAGAGGACAGATACGCAGTATTTT
TRBV6-1	TRBD1	NA	TRBJ2-7	15	CASIPGDRGPLEQYF	TGTGCCAGCATTCCGGGAGACAGGGGGCCCCTCGAGCAGTACTTC
TRBV7-9	TRBD1	NA	TRBJ2-1	13	CASSFRQGDEQFF	TGTGCCAGCAGCTTCAGACAGGGAGATGAGCAGTTCTTC
TRBV7-2	TRBD1	NA	TRBJ2-7	14	CASSWTGGAYEQYF	TGTGCCAGCAGCTGGACAGGGGGCGCCTACGAGCAGTACTTC
TRBV5-1	TRBD1	NA	TRBJ2-5	18	CASSPGQGTYQAYESQYF	TGCGCCAGCAGCCCCGGACAGGGGACATATCAAGCTTACGAGTCGCAGTACTTC
TRBV28	TRBD2	NA	TRBJ2-3	16	CASRLGLAGAADTQYF	TGTGCCAGCAGGTTGGGACTAGCGGGAGCCGCGGATACGCAGTATTTT
TRBV4-1	NA	NA	TRBJ2-7	14	CASRPVGQSYEQYF	TGCGCCAGCCGGCCGGTAGGACAATCCTACGAGCAGTACTTC
TRBV11-2	NA	NA	TRBJ1-1	15	CASSLLTAVNTEAFF	TGTGCCAGCAGCCTACTAACTGCAGTGAACACTGAAGCTTTCTTT
TRBV11-3	NA	NA	TRBJ1-2	13	CASSPDSNYGYTF	TGTGCCAGCAGCCCGGACAGTAACTATGGCTACACCTTC
TRBV9	TRBD1	NA	TRBJ1-5	15	CASSPSGQSNQPQHF	TGTGCCAGCAGCCCCTCGGGACAGAGTAATCAGCCCCAGCATTTT
TRBV7-9	NA	NA	TRBJ2-7	14	CASSPPGGDGEQYF	TGTGCCAGCAGCCCCCCCGGCGGTGACGGCGAGCAGTACTTC
TRBV7-2	TRBD2	NA	TRBJ2-1	15	CASRIGTSGYNEQFF	TGTGCCAGCAGAATCGGGACTAGCGGGTACAATGAGCAGTTCTTC
TRBV10-2	NA	NA	TRBJ1-1	14	CASSDRSANTEAFF	TGCGCCAGCAGTGATCGCAGTGCGAACACTGAAGCTTTCTTT
TRBV9	TRBD1	NA	TRBJ2-3	14	CASSVADRAYTQYF	TGTGCCAGCAGCGTAGCGGACAGGGCTTATACGCAGTATTTT
TRBV4-2	NA	NA	TRBJ2-7	16	CASSQDEAGYSYEQYF	TGTGCCAGCAGCCAAGATGAGGCGGGCTACTCCTACGAGCAGTACTTC
TRBV5-1	NA	NA	TRBJ2-3	15	CASSLINSFTDTQYF	TGCGCCAGCAGCTTGATAAACAGCTTCACAGATACGCAGTATTTT
TRBV7-9	TRBD1	NA	TRBJ1-4	14	CASSPRDSYEKLFF	TGTGCCAGCAGCCCCCGGGACAGCTATGAAAAACTGTTTTTT
TRBV27	NA	NA	TRBJ1-1	16	CASSLSAGIRAAEAFF	TGTGCCAGCAGTTTAAGCGCAGGGATAAGGGCCGCTGAAGCTTTCTTT
TRBV2	NA	NA	TRBJ1-3	12	CASRNSGNTIYF	TGTGCCAGCAGAAACAGTGGAAACACCATATATTTT
TRBV27	TRBD2	NA	TRBJ2-7	16	CASSAGTSGVSYEQYF	TGTGCCAGCAGTGCCGGGACTAGCGGGGTCAGCTACGAGCAGTACTTC